These 14 T cell receptor beta chains were all obtained from the same sample, sequenced in a study of T cell responses to AZD1222 COVID-19 vaccine. The repertoire was sequenced with immunoSEQ multiplex PCR; TCRdb's copy has only in-frame clones and lacks some. Among 70,000 to 95,000 clones listed, roughly nine tenths were seen once. This sample comprised peripheral blood, obtained on day 0 of MenACWY control vaccination. Every receptor here comes from an adult in good health.

This chain joins TRBV5-1 and TRBJ1-5; no clear D gene. Trimming took 0 bases from V and 5 from J, leaving 6 bases between them. This CDR3 region has 13 residues. From germline, CDR1 is SGHRS and CDR2 YFSETQ. CDR3: CASSLGRDQPQHF. The CDR3 DNA reads TGCGCCAGCAGCTTGGGGCGGGATCAGCCCCAGCATTTT.

The chain joins TRBV11-2 to TRBJ2-7, with D hard to call. Trimming cost V 5 bases and J 2 bases, with 10 bases left between them. CDR3 length: 13 residues. Germline values: CDR1 SGHAT, CDR2 FQNNGV. The CDR3 sequence is CASSRTSTYEQYF. The CDR3 coding sequence is TGTGCCAGCAGCCGCACCAGCACCTACGAGCAGTACTTC.

The chain is built from TRBV25-1 and TRBJ2-1; 7 bases map to TRBD2. The junction had 10 bases not matched to a gene; V was cut back by 4 bases and J by 10 bases. The germline gives CDR1 MGHDK, CDR2 SYGVNS. CDR3 length: 14 amino acids. The CDR3 region has the DNA TGTGCCAGCAGTGGGACTTTGGCGGGGGACGAGCAGTTCTTC. As protein: CASSGTLAGDEQFF.

The chain joins TRBV25-1 to TRBJ1-2; no firm D call. Deletions cut 6 bases from V and 8 bases from J, with 13 bases between. This CDR3 is built from 12 residues. Germline values: CDR1 MGHDK, CDR2 SYGVNS. This chain's CDR3 is CASRDSLFGYTF. In nucleotides, the CDR3 is TGTGCCAGCAGGGACTCTTTGTTCGGCTACACCTTC.

In this sample, this clone turned up a few times. The chain recombines TRBV4-2 with TRBJ2-3; 8 nucleotides match TRBD2. Germline CDR1 LGHNA, CDR2 YNFKEQ. CDR3 length: 16 amino acids. The V and J ends lost 0 bases and 0 bases, in that order; junction bases with no gene match: 2. The CDR3 loop is CASSQDRGGSTDTQYF. The CDR3 nucleotides are TGTGCCAGCAGCCAAGATCGCGGGGGGAGCACAGATACGCAGTATTTT.

The chain combines TRBV15 with TRBJ1-1; D is unclear. Trimming took off 3 bases at V and 4 bases at J, with 12 bases between the two ends. The CDR3 is 14 residues long. Germline V lookup: CDR1 LNHNV, CDR2 YYDKDF (reference sequence). The CDR3 coding sequence is TGTGCCACCAGCAGGAGATTTGAGGGCACTGAAGCTTTCTTT. The encoded protein is CATSRRFEGTEAFF.

This chain connects TRBV9 to TRBJ2-3; D could derive from TRBD1 or TRBD2 (7 bases each). V lost 4 bases and J lost 0, with 12 bases in between. The length of the CDR3 is 15 residues. CDR1 and CDR2 (germline): SGDLS, YYNGEE. CDR3 protein: CASSPQGGSTDTQYF. The CDR3 DNA is TGTGCCAGCAGCCCCCAGGGGGGGAGCACAGATACGCAGTATTTT.

In this sample, this clone turned up a few times. This chain joins TRBV18 and TRBJ2-2; D unresolved. CDR1 KGHSH and CDR2 LQKENI come from the germline V gene. The CDR3 loop spans 12 amino acids. Deletions cut 3 bases from V and 4 bases from J, with 3 bases between. CDR3 coding DNA: TGTGCCAGCTCACCCTCCACCGGGGAGCTGTTTTTT. Its translation: CASSPSTGELFF.

V and J are TRBV4-3 and TRBJ2-5; D is unclear. This CDR3 is 13 amino acids long. V dropped 0 bases and J dropped 4 bases, with 6 bases sitting between them. From germline, CDR1 is LGHNA and CDR2 YSLEER. The CDR3: CASSQDRRETQYF. The CDR3 DNA is TGCGCCAGCAGCCAAGATCGGCGAGAGACCCAGTACTTC.

This clone has only one observation. The rearrangement joins TRBV4-1 to TRBJ2-3; D is undetermined. V lost 4 bases and J 5 bases, leaving 13 bases between the germline ends. Germline assignment: CDR1 MGHRA and CDR2 YSYEKL. The CDR3 spans 14 residues. Here the CDR3 reads CASSPDRREDTQYF. DNA for the CDR3: TGCGCCAGCAGCCCGGACCGCCGTGAAGATACGCAGTATTTT.

The chain carries TRBV6-1 and TRBJ1-2; D gene ambiguous. V was clipped by 0 bases and J by 0 bases, with 8 bases between them. This CDR3 comprises 15 residues. Germline values: CDR1 MNHNS, CDR2 SASEGT. The CDR3 coding sequence is TGTGCCAGCAGTGAAGCCCAAGCGGCTAACTATGGCTACACCTTC. Residues: CASSEAQAANYGYTF.

The chain joins TRBV5-1 to TRBJ1-3; 10 bases match TRBD1. The CDR3 runs 14 residues. Trimming at V came to 4 bases and at J to 7 bases, leaving 5 bases not matched to a gene. Germline V gene data show CDR1 as SGHRS and CDR2 as YFSETQ. In DNA form, the CDR3 reads TGCGCCAGCAGCCCCGGACAGGGGGTCAACACCATATATTTT. It specifies CASSPGQGVNTIYF.

This chain uses TRBV7-2 with TRBJ1-2, with 7 bases aligning to TRBD1. CDR1 is SGHTA and CDR2 is FQGNSA in the germline V gene. V dropped 7 bases and J dropped 13; count of bases not matched to a gene: 15. The CDR3 is 13 residues long. CDR3 in DNA: TGTGCCAGCACCCCCGGACAGGTCGGACCTTTCACCTTC. This encodes CASTPGQVGPFTF.

This chain links TRBV30 with TRBJ2-3; 9 bases agree with TRBD1. Germline V gene sequence: CDR1 GTSNPN, CDR2 SVGIG (reference sequence). CDR3 length: 16 amino acids. The V and J ends lost 3 bases and 2 bases, in that order; junction bases with no gene match: 9. CDR3 bases: TGTGCCTGGAGACCCCGGGACAGGGCTTTCACAGATACGCAGTATTTT. Its protein is CAWRPRDRAFTDTQYF.